These T cell receptor beta chains were read from a single sample in a study of cytomegalovirus exposure and HLA in healthy donors. TCRdb's table, derived via immunoSEQ multiplex PCR, lists solely in-frame clones and lacks some. The table lists about 130,000 clones, about two thirds of them singletons. The sequenced sample was PBMCs. These receptors were taken from a human donor in good health. The CDR3 runs from the conserved cysteine through the conserved F or W. A D gene is named only where the DNA matches it firmly. Clone size is shown for a subset of rows, as once, few, many or a class of expanded clone.

TRBV5-6	TRBD2	.	TRBJ2-2	TGTGCCAGCAAACCTAGCGGGGGGTTCACCGGGGAGCTGTTTTTT	CASKPSGGFTGELFF
TRBV7-8	TRBD1	.	TRBJ1-4	TGTGCCAGCAGCCCCAACCCCGCAGGGGGCAAGACTAATGAAAAACTGTTTTTT	CASSPNPAGGKTNEKLFF
TRBV9	TRBD2	.	TRBJ2-5	TGTGCCAGCAGCGTTAATAGCGGGAGGGAAGAGACCCAGTACTTC	CASSVNSGREETQYF
TRBV5-1	TRBD2	.	TRBJ2-5	TGCGCCAGCAGCTTGGAGATAGCGGGAGGAGAGACCCAGTACTTC	CASSLEIAGGETQYF
TRBV7-2	TRBD1	.	TRBJ1-1	TGTGCCAGCAGCCCCCGGGACAGGGGTACCGCTGAAGCTTTCTTT	CASSPRDRGTAEAFF
TRBV7-9	TRBD2	.	TRBJ2-3	TGTTCCAGCAGCTTAGTGGGGGGGATCACAGATACGCAGTATTTT	CSSSLVGGITDTQYF
TRBV19	.	.	TRBJ2-3	TGTGCCAGTAGTATCCCCAGCCTTAGCACAGGTACGCAGTATTTT	CASSIPSLSTGTQYF
TRBV7-9	TRBD2	.	TRBJ2-1	TGTGCCAGCAGCTTAGGGGGGGCTAGCGGGGACAATGAGCAGTTCTTC	CASSLGGASGDNEQFF
TRBV11-2	TRBD1	.	TRBJ1-2	TGTGCCAGCAGCTTAGAAGTAGGCTACAGGGGAAATCACGATGGCTACACCTTC	CASSLEVGYRGNHDGYTF
TRBV15	.	.	TRBJ2-6	TGTGCCACCAGCAGAGATCTGGGGCCCTCTGGGGCCAACGTCCTGACTTTC	CATSRDLGPSGANVLTF
TRBV5-4	.	.	TRBJ2-1	TGTGCCAGCAGCTTGGGTAGGTTCGAGGTCCCAAATGAGCAGTTCTTC	CASSLGRFEVPNEQFF
TRBV5-4	.	.	TRBJ2-7	TGTGCCAGCAGCAACCGGGACACCACCTACGAGCAGTACTTC	CASSNRDTTYEQYF
TRBV7-2	.	.	TRBJ2-2	TGTGCCAGCAGCTTAGGAGGGAACACCGGGGAGCTGTTTTTT	CASSLGGNTGELFF
TRBV6-5	TRBD1	.	TRBJ2-7	TGTGCCAGCGCCGGGACAGGGGTCCCCTACGAGCAGTACTTC	CASAGTGVPYEQYF
TRBV19	.	once	TRBJ2-2	TGTGCCAGTAGGACGGGAGCGGTCACCGGGGAGCTGTTTTTT	CASRTGAVTGELFF
TRBV15	.	few	TRBJ2-1	TGTGCCACCAGCAGAGTAATGTTCCCGGACAATGAGCAGTTCTTC	CATSRVMFPDNEQFF
TRBV6-5	TRBD2	.	TRBJ2-2	TGTGCCACCCGGACTAGCGGGAGCGGGGAGCTGTTTTTT	CATRTSGSGELFF
TRBV4-3	.	.	TRBJ2-6	TGCGCCAGCAGCCAAGATGACAGTACCTCTGGGGCCAACGTCCTGACTTTC	CASSQDDSTSGANVLTF
TRBV6-5	TRBD1	.	TRBJ2-2	TGTGCCAGCAGTTACTCGACAGGGGGAATCGGGGAGCTGTTTTTT	CASSYSTGGIGELFF
TRBV2	.	once	TRBJ2-7	TGTGCCAGCAGTCAAGACATGTTCGAGCAGTACTTC	CASSQDMFEQYF
TRBV15	TRBD1	.	TRBJ1-1	TGTGCCACCAGCAGGGACAGGGGGCCGAACACTGAAGCTTTCTTT	CATSRDRGPNTEAFF
TRBV4-1	.	.	TRBJ2-1	TGCGCCAGCAGCCAAGACCCTTATGAGAGCTCCTACAATGAGCAGTTCTTC	CASSQDPYESSYNEQFF
TRBV7-2	.	once	TRBJ1-1	TGTGCCAGCAGCTTTTTTCGGTTGAACACTGAAGCTTTCTTT	CASSFFRLNTEAFF
TRBV5-1	TRBD2	.	TRBJ2-1	TGCGCCAGCAGCCAAATCCTAGCGGGAGGTGGTAATGAGCAGTTCTTC	CASSQILAGGGNEQFF
TRBV7-9	TRBD2	.	TRBJ2-1	TGTTCCAGCAGCTTGTACGGTAGCGGGCACAATGAGCAGTTCTTC	CSSSLYGSGHNEQFF
TRBV5-1	TRBD1	.	TRBJ2-1	TGCGCCTCCGGAGGGGACAGGGGCTCCTACAATGAGCAGTTCTTC	CASGGDRGSYNEQFF
TRBV6-4	.	few	TRBJ2-3	TGTGCCAGCAGTGACAGGGGAGATACGCAGTATTTT	CASSDRGDTQYF
TRBV27	.	.	TRBJ1-5	TGTGCCAGCAGTTTATTGAGGGAGGGTCAGCCCCAGCATTTT	CASSLLREGQPQHF
TRBV9	.	few	TRBJ2-7	TGTGCCAGCAGCGTAGGTCTAGTGAGCTACGAGCAGTACTTC	CASSVGLVSYEQYF
TRBV6-5	TRBD1	.	TRBJ2-7	TGTGCCAGCAGGTCCGGGACAGGGAGGGCCTACGAGCAGTACTTC	CASRSGTGRAYEQYF
TRBV20-1	.	.	TRBJ2-7	TGCAGTGCTAGATCAGGGGGGGAGCAGTACTTC	CSARSGGEQYF
TRBV2	TRBD1	.	TRBJ1-2	TGTGCGACAGGGCCCGGGAACTATGGCTACACCTTC	CATGPGNYGYTF
TRBV18	.	few	TRBJ1-2	TGTGCCAGCTCACCACTCGGGGGAGGGCATGGCTACACCTTC	CASSPLGGGHGYTF
TRBV5-1	.	once	TRBJ1-4	TGCGCCAGCAGCTCACAGGGTAATGAAAAACTGTTTTTT	CASSSQGNEKLFF
TRBV27	TRBD1	.	TRBJ2-7	TGTGCCAGCAGCCGTGGACAGGGACGACCCTACGAGCAGTACTTC	CASSRGQGRPYEQYF
TRBV4-3	TRBD1	.	TRBJ1-2	TGCGCCAGCAGCCAAGACCCCCGGGGACAGGGAGGAGGCTACACCTTC	CASSQDPRGQGGGYTF
TRBV4-2	TRBD1	.	TRBJ2-7	TGTGCCAGCAGCCTTTCGCGGGGACAGGGGGGCTACGAGCAGTACTTC	CASSLSRGQGGYEQYF
TRBV30	TRBD1	few	TRBJ2-7	TGTGCCTGGAGTGCACAGGGGCCGCTCTACGAGCAGTACTTC	CAWSAQGPLYEQYF
TRBV9	.	.	TRBJ2-3	TGTGCCAGCAGCGTAGAGGGAGGCGAGAGCCCAGATACGCAGTATTTT	CASSVEGGESPDTQYF
TRBV5-1	TRBD2	few	TRBJ2-1	TGCGCCAGCAGCCGGACTAGCGGGGGTTACAATGAGCAGTTCTTC	CASSRTSGGYNEQFF
TRBV18	TRBD1	few	TRBJ1-1	TGTGCCAGCTCAACAGGGGGCGTTGAAGCTTTCTTT	CASSTGGVEAFF
TRBV28	.	.	TRBJ1-6	TGTGCCAGCAGTTTAGGCGGGGGGCGATCGTATAATTCACCCCTCCACTTT	CASSLGGGRSYNSPLHF